This entry describes one T cell receptor (beta chain). The antigen remains undetermined. These data are taken from a study of shared clonotypes between healthy human individuals. In the study overall: Serving as donors were a couple of women and a few men, whose ages spanned 18 to 49. Notes on the study in general: Enrolling few donors narrowed the genetic and exposure-history diversity that was represented.

TCRdb keeps only in-frame clones here, not all; method: immunoSEQ multiplex PCR. In the table there are hundreds of thousands of clones, roughly 95% of which are singletons. CDR1 SGHTA and CDR2 FQGNSA come from the germline V gene. The CDR3 consists of 16 residues. J lost 5 bases, V lost 5 bases, and 11 bases had no gene match. The sequenced sample consisted of naive CD4+ T cells sorted from blood. Subset indicated: CD45RA+ positively selected. The chain joins TRBV7-2 to TRBJ2-3, with TRBD2 matching 9 bases. The receptor was derived from a woman younger than 45 in good health. The CDR3 region has the DNA TGTGCCAGCAGCATCGTAGCGGGAGAGGCCGGAGATACGCAGTATTTT. This sequence encodes CASSIVAGEAGDTQYF.